A selection of T cell receptor beta chains follows, all from one sample in a study of blood T cell repertoires in COVID-19. Libraries were prepared by immunoSEQ multiplex PCR; TCRdb keeps only in-frame clonotypes and omits some of them. Of roughly 330,000 clones listed, around 90% are singletons. The material sequenced was PBMCs or T cells enriched from blood (not recorded which). These receptors came from a young man who had recovered from COVID-19. The conserved cysteine and the conserved F or W are not part of the CDR3 here.

V gene: TRBV28; J gene: TRBJ1-5; CDR3 protein: ASSLRTAYSNQPQH
V gene: TRBV14; J gene: TRBJ2-6; CDR3 protein: ASSQAGRRANVLT
V gene: TRBV19; J gene: TRBJ1-2; CDR3 protein: ASARAPWEYGYT
V gene: TRBV5-1; J gene: TRBJ2-3; CDR3 protein: ASSLLAGPDTQY
V gene: TRBV7-2; J gene: TRBJ1-2; CDR3 protein: ASSPGDYGYT
V gene: TRBV2; J gene: TRBJ1-1; CDR3 protein: ASSVNTEAF
V gene: TRBV30; J gene: TRBJ1-1; CDR3 protein: AWSAPGWMDTEAF
V gene: TRBV9; J gene: TRBJ2-4; CDR3 protein: ASSVGGSGAKNIQY
V gene: TRBV25-1; J gene: TRBJ1-5; CDR3 protein: ASSESGGSQPQH
V gene: TRBV7-8; J gene: TRBJ2-7; CDR3 protein: ASSTRDSSYEQY
V gene: TRBV30; J gene: TRBJ2-2; CDR3 protein: AWKTGPGTGELF
V gene: TRBV15; J gene: TRBJ1-4; CDR3 protein: ATSSSAATNEKLF
V gene: TRBV10-3; J gene: TRBJ2-2; CDR3 protein: AISGTSNTGELF
V gene: TRBV5-4; J gene: TRBJ2-5; CDR3 protein: ASSLYQGVGETQY
V gene: TRBV24-1; J gene: TRBJ2-5; CDR3 protein: ATSDGDREFQETQY
V gene: TRBV5-1; J gene: TRBJ1-2; CDR3 protein: ASSLTYRRINYGYT
V gene: TRBV10-3; J gene: TRBJ1-6; CDR3 protein: AIRGRQGADSPLH
V gene: TRBV6-6; J gene: TRBJ1-1; CDR3 protein: ASSYRPVMNTEAF
V gene: TRBV5-1; J gene: TRBJ1-3; CDR3 protein: ASSAGTASGNTIY
V gene: TRBV24-1; J gene: TRBJ2-7; CDR3 protein: ATSDYGTGGIYGQY
V gene: TRBV19; J gene: TRBJ1-6; CDR3 protein: ASSNWQGDSPLH
V gene: TRBV10-2; J gene: TRBJ2-7; CDR3 protein: ASSPRGTETYEQY
V gene: TRBV19; J gene: TRBJ2-1; CDR3 protein: ATRPPGLAGGREF
V gene: TRBV6-5; J gene: TRBJ2-7; CDR3 protein: ASSYSGDFYEQY
V gene: TRBV3-1/TRBV3-2; J gene: TRBJ2-2; CDR3 protein: ASSQDWGGMDGELF
V gene: TRBV24-1; J gene: TRBJ2-1; CDR3 protein: ATSVAGGDNEQF
V gene: TRBV7-8; J gene: TRBJ1-5; CDR3 protein: ASSLVFRQGNQPQH
V gene: TRBV19; J gene: TRBJ1-2; CDR3 protein: ASSRQGAANYGYT
V gene: TRBV12-3/TRBV12-4; J gene: TRBJ1-1; CDR3 protein: ASSHYQTEAF
V gene: TRBV9; J gene: TRBJ2-3; CDR3 protein: ASSVAGQGFPDTQY
V gene: TRBV5-1; J gene: TRBJ2-1; CDR3 protein: ASSGTAGGYNEQF
V gene: TRBV10-2; J gene: TRBJ1-1; CDR3 protein: ASSGQMNTEAF
V gene: TRBV7-3; J gene: TRBJ1-2; CDR3 protein: ASSRQGAPLLGSRGYT
V gene: TRBV10-3; J gene: TRBJ2-3; CDR3 protein: AINQQEADTQY
V gene: TRBV5-5; J gene: TRBJ1-6; CDR3 protein: ASSLGTGKESPLH
V gene: TRBV7-3; J gene: TRBJ2-1; CDR3 protein: ASSLTGGSYNEQF
V gene: TRBV7-9; J gene: TRBJ2-5; CDR3 protein: ASSPDRGNAETQY
V gene: TRBV7-3; J gene: TRBJ1-1; CDR3 protein: ASSATGTTEAF
V gene: TRBV5-1; J gene: TRBJ2-7; CDR3 protein: ASSYGTGSILEQY
V gene: TRBV6-1; J gene: TRBJ2-1; CDR3 protein: ASSDGLPWYNEQF
V gene: TRBV2; J gene: TRBJ2-3; CDR3 protein: ASRGGTSADTQY
V gene: TRBV7-6; J gene: TRBJ1-2; CDR3 protein: ASSTIPGGADYGYT
V gene: TRBV18; J gene: TRBJ2-1; CDR3 protein: ASSPLSASGGRGQF
V gene: TRBV5-1; J gene: TRBJ2-3; CDR3 protein: ASSSGFTDTQY
V gene: TRBV7-9; J gene: TRBJ1-5; CDR3 protein: ASSIGTGAENSNQPQH
V gene: TRBV7-6; J gene: TRBJ2-2; CDR3 protein: ASSQGLDFTGELF
V gene: TRBV6-5; J gene: TRBJ1-2; CDR3 protein: ASSYSGTRGYT
V gene: TRBV30; J gene: TRBJ2-1; CDR3 protein: ASTSGGSSYNEQF
V gene: TRBV23-1; J gene: TRBJ2-4; CDR3 protein: ASRAQAAKNIQY
V gene: TRBV11-3; J gene: TRBJ2-2; CDR3 protein: ASSLGRAGELF
V gene: TRBV6-2/TRBV6-3; J gene: TRBJ1-5; CDR3 protein: ASSPSGGQPQH
V gene: TRBV6-5; J gene: TRBJ1-3; CDR3 protein: ASSYSRPGNTIY
V gene: TRBV4-1; J gene: TRBJ1-1; CDR3 protein: ASSPWTENTEAF
V gene: TRBV10-1; J gene: TRBJ1-3; CDR3 protein: ASSESIRGSGNTIY